A selection of T cell receptor beta chains follows, all from one sample in a study of neurological immune-mediated disorders. TCRdb redid the calling of the 5' RACE reads with MiXCR, one entry per CDR3 protein. The sample contains 30,000 to 45,000 distinct CDR3 sequences, roughly 11% of which appear only once. Sequencing used CD4+ T cells from blood. The origin of the receptors is a woman in her twenties or thirties with HTLV-1-associated myelopathy (HAM/TSP). Both conserved end residues are part of each CDR3. Each record gives: J gene, D gene, clone size, V gene, CDR3 protein, CDR3 DNA. D genes are given only for firm matches. For some rows the clone size is stated as once, few or many, or as a class when expanded; others skip it.

J: TRBJ1-2
D: NA
size: many
V: TRBV5-1
CDR3: CASSSTGPYGYTF
DNA: TGCGCCAGCAGCTCCACAGGGCCTTATGGCTACACCTTC

J: TRBJ1-2
D: TRBD1
size: many
V: TRBV11-2
CDR3: CASSFGDRDYGYTF
DNA: TGTGCCAGCAGCTTCGGGGACAGGGACTATGGCTACACCTTC

J: TRBJ1-1
D: NA
size: many
V: TRBV29-1
CDR3: CSVGFTEAFF
DNA: TGCAGCGTGGGGTTCACTGAAGCTTTCTTT

J: TRBJ2-7
D: NA
size: medium-sized
V: TRBV6-2/TRBV6-3
CDR3: CASSYHMKEQYF
DNA: TGTGCCAGCAGCTACCATATGAAGGAGCAGTACTTC

J: TRBJ1-3
D: NA
size: NA
V: TRBV20-1
CDR3: CSSASGSSGNTIYF
DNA: TGCAGTTCGGCCAGTGGGAGCTCTGGAAACACCATATATTTT

J: TRBJ1-2
D: NA
size: many
V: TRBV6-1
CDR3: CASSEDWRGFNGYTF
DNA: TGTGCCAGCAGTGAAGATTGGAGAGGGTTCAATGGCTACACCTTC

J: TRBJ1-6
D: NA
size: many
V: TRBV20-1
CDR3: CSARVAGSTNSPLHF
DNA: TGCAGTGCTAGGGTCGCCGGGTCTACCAATTCACCCCTCCACTTT

J: TRBJ2-7
D: TRBD1
size: many
V: TRBV5-6
CDR3: CASSSQYRGSSYEQYF
DNA: TGTGCCAGCAGCTCCCAATACAGGGGGTCATCCTACGAGCAGTACTTC

J: TRBJ1-5
D: TRBD1
size: NA
V: TRBV10-3
CDR3: CASAGTGGMGNQPQHF
DNA: TGTGCCAGCGCGGGGACAGGGGGTATGGGCAATCAGCCCCAGCATTTT

J: TRBJ2-2
D: TRBD1
size: many
V: TRBV5-6
CDR3: CASSRRTGNTGELFF
DNA: TGTGCCAGCAGCCGGAGGACAGGAAACACCGGGGAGCTGTTTTTT

J: TRBJ1-5
D: TRBD1
size: many
V: TRBV12-3/TRBV12-4
CDR3: CASSYGQGLNQPQHF
DNA: TGTGCCAGCAGTTATGGACAGGGCCTCAATCAGCCCCAGCATTTT

J: TRBJ1-4
D: NA
size: many
V: TRBV5-6
CDR3: CASGTTGTREKLFF
DNA: TGTGCCAGCGGAACCACAGGGACTCGCGAAAAACTGTTTTTT

J: TRBJ2-2
D: TRBD2
size: many
V: TRBV6-5
CDR3: CASRQRGGTGELFF
DNA: TGTGCCAGCAGGCAGCGGGGGGGAACCGGGGAGCTGTTTTTT

J: TRBJ2-7
D: TRBD1
size: few
V: TRBV3-1
CDR3: CASSQGGQGHEQYF
DNA: TGTGCCAGCAGCCAAGGGGGACAGGGCCACGAGCAGTACTTC

J: TRBJ1-3
D: NA
size: many
V: TRBV10-3
CDR3: CAISHGQRTGNTIYF
DNA: TGTGCCATCAGCCACGGACAGAGGACTGGAAACACCATATATTTT

J: TRBJ1-5
D: NA
size: many
V: TRBV6-1
CDR3: CASSDRGSNQPQHF
DNA: TGTGCCAGCAGTGATCGAGGTAGCAATCAGCCCCAGCATTTT